The next 8 T cell receptor beta chains were all read from a single sample in a study of blood T cell repertoires in COVID-19. Assay used: immunoSEQ multiplex PCR; TCRdb lists only in-frame clones, some missing. The sample consists of a few hundred thousand clones, more than 85% of them appearing once. The sample taken for sequencing was PBMCs or T cells enriched from blood (not recorded which). All receptors come from a woman in her thirties or forties who had been exposed to COVID-19.

The V call is TRBV7-2, the J call TRBJ2-1, with 10 bases that match TRBD1. This CDR3 region has 14 residues. Germline loops: CDR1 SGHTA, CDR2 FQGNSA. Trimming cost V 5 bases and J 5 bases; bases outside gene matches: 3. The CDR3 DNA follows: TGTGCCAGCAGCCTCGGGACAGGGGACAATGAGCAGTTCTTC. This sequence encodes CASSLGTGDNEQFF.

The chain uses TRBV3-1 (or the pseudogene TRBV3-2) and TRBJ1-2; no definite D call. Germline CDR1 reads LGHDT; CDR2 reads YNNKEL (reference sequence). Trimming removed 5 bases at V and 8 bases at J, with 18 bases between. The CDR3 extends over 14 amino acids. The CDR3 region is CASSFLSSSYGYTF. The CDR3 nucleotides are TGTGCCAGCAGCTTCCTTAGTTCATCGTACGGCTACACCTTC.

V gene TRBV6-2 or TRBV6-3 combines with J gene TRBJ2-7, with D tentatively TRBD2 (6 bases). The CDR3 extends over 15 amino acids. CDR1 MNHEY and CDR2 SVGEGT come from the germline V gene. V was pared by 6 bases and J by 3 bases, with 18 bases between. This CDR3 is CASSSPPRGGYEQYF. CDR3 DNA sequence: TGTGCCAGCAGCTCCCCGCCTCGGGGAGGCTACGAGCAGTACTTC.

The rearrangement links TRBV6-5 to TRBJ1-2, with TRBD1 matching 10 bases. Trimming cost V 7 bases and J 8 bases; bases outside gene matches: 10. The CDR3 sequence is 14 residues long. Germline assignment: CDR1 MNHEY and CDR2 SVGAGI. The chain's CDR3 is CASKGRTGGLGYTF. The CDR3, as DNA: TGTGCCAGCAAGGGAAGGACAGGGGGACTCGGCTACACCTTC.

The chain carries TRBV14 and TRBJ2-2; no clear D gene. The V end was cut by 1 base, the J end by 3 bases, with 6 bases between. CDR1 and CDR2 from the germline V gene are SGHDN and FVKESK. This CDR3 contains 14 residues. CDR3 amino acids: CASSQALYTGELFF. The CDR3, as DNA: TGTGCCAGCAGCCAAGCCCTATACACCGGGGAGCTGTTTTTT. The full variable domain, its missing parts supplied by reference TRBV14 and TRBJ2-2, is EAGVTQFPSHSVIEKGQTVTLRCDPISGHDNLYWYRRVMGKEIKFLLHFVKESKQDESGMPNNRFLAERTGGTYSTLKVQPAELEDSGVYFCASSQALYTGELFFGEGSRLTVL.

This clone is a singleton in its sample. This chain joins TRBV15 and TRBJ2-7; 8 bases are shared with TRBD1. V shed 4 bases, J shed 2 bases, and the junction held 7 bases outside the gene matches. The CDR3 is 15 amino acids. The germline V gene encodes CDR1 LNHNV and CDR2 YYDKDF (reference sequence). In nucleotides, the CDR3 is TGTGCCACCAGCACCAGGACAGGGAAAACCTACGAGCAGTACTTC. Its protein is CATSTRTGKTYEQYF. The full variable domain, in which reference TRBV15 and TRBJ2-7 provide the parts outside the CDR3, is DAMVIQNPRYQVTQFGKPVTLSCSQTLNHNVMYWYQQKSSQAPKLLFHYYDKDFNNEADTPDNFQSRRPNTSFCFLDIRSPGLGDTAMYLCATSTRTGKTYEQYFGPGTRLTVT.

J is TRBJ1-3 and V is TRBV18; 8 bases are a match to TRBD1. This CDR3 spans 16 amino acids. V shed 1 base, J shed 2 bases, and the junction held 4 bases outside the gene matches. Germline V CDR1 and CDR2: KGHSH, LQKENI. The CDR3 protein is CASSPLDRGTGNTIYF. The CDR3 DNA sequence: TGTGCCAGCTCACCACTTGACAGGGGTACTGGAAACACCATATATTTT.

There are a few counts of this clone. Other DNA sequences within the sample encode an identical CDR3. The rearrangement joins TRBV5-1 to TRBJ1-1; D is ambiguous. Germline assignment: CDR1 SGHRS and CDR2 YFSETQ. V was cut by 0 bases and J by 1 base, with 4 bases left in between. The CDR3 covers 13 residues. In nucleotides, the CDR3 is TGCGCCAGCAGCTTGGGAGGGAACACTGAAGCTTTCTTT. It codes for CASSLGGNTEAFF.